This T cell receptor beta chain was recorded in a study of metastatic and nonmetastatic thyroid tumors. Patients had received no treatment of any kind before thyroid surgery. TCRdb reprocessed the PCR reads using MiXCR. The data contain 89,000 or so clones, around 7.8% of them seen just once; the ten biggest clones take up 8.8%. Source material: blood. The TCR comes from a female donor with papillary thyroid cancer or a benign thyroid nodule (not recorded which). Some clones in this sample may be carry-over from other donors' samples.

CDR3 protein: CASSVEGGSESYNEQFF. The DNA of the CDR3 is TGTGCCAGCAGCGTAGAGGGCGGGAGTGAGTCCTACAATGAGCAGTTCTTC. The rearrangement links TRBV9 to TRBJ2-1; 7 bases agree with TRBD2. Germline values: CDR1 SGDLS, CDR2 YYNGEE. This CDR3 has 17 residues. The J segment lost 1 base and the V segment lost 0 bases, leaving 7 bases of the junction unmatched.